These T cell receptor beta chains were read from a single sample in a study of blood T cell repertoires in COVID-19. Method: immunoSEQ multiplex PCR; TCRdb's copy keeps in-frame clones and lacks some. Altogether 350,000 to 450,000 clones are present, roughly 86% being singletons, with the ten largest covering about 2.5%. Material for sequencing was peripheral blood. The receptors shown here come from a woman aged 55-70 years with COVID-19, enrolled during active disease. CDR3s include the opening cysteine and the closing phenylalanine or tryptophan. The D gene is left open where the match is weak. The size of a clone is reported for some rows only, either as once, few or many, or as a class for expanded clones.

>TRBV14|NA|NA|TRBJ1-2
TGTGCCAGCAGCCAACCACCGGGAAAACACACCTTC
CASSQPPGKHTF
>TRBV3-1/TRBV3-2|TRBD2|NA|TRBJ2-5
TGTGCCAGCAGCACCCGACTAGCGGGGGGGTCAAAAGAGACCCAGTACTTC
CASSTRLAGGSKETQYF
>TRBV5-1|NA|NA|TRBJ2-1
TGCGCCAGCAGCTTGGGACAGGATTACAATGAGCAGTTCTTC
CASSLGQDYNEQFF
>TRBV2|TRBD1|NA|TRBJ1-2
TGTGCCAGCAGCCTACAGGGGGCGGGTGGCTACACCTTC
CASSLQGAGGYTF
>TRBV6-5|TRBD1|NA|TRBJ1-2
TGTGCCAGCAGCCTTACCCCCAGGGACAGTAGGGGCTACACCTTC
CASSLTPRDSRGYTF
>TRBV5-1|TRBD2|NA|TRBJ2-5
TGCGCCAGCAGAAAGCGGGAGATCCAAGAGACCCAGTACTTC
CASRKREIQETQYF
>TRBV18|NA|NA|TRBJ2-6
TGTGCCAGCTCACCCTACGGGGGCTCTGGGGCCAACGTCCTGACTTTC
CASSPYGGSGANVLTF
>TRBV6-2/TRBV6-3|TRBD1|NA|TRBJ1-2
TGTGCCAGCAGTTACCAGACAGGGACCTATGGCTACACCTTC
CASSYQTGTYGYTF
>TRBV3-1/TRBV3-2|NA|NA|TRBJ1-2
TGTGCCAGCAGCCAAGTGGGGCTGGTCTATGGCTACACCTTC
CASSQVGLVYGYTF
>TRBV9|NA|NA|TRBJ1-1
TGTGCCAGCAGCGTTGACAATCTCAGGAACACTGAAGCTTTCTTT
CASSVDNLRNTEAFF
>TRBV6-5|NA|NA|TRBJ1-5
TGTGCCAGCACCTTTGCACCCTATAGCAATCAGCCCCAGCATTTT
CASTFAPYSNQPQHF
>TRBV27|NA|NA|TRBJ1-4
TGTGCCAGCAGATCCAGTTTTAATGAAAAACTGTTTTTT
CASRSSFNEKLFF
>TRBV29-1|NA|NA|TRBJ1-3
TGCAGCGTTGTTGGGCAGGGAGGAAACACCATATATTTT
CSVVGQGGNTIYF
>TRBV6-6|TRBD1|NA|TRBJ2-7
TGTGCCAGCGGGATTCGGGACAGTCGGGACGAGCAGTACTTC
CASGIRDSRDEQYF
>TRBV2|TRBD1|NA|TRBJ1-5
TGTGCCATCGGCCGGACAGGGGGCGGTCAGCCCCAGCATTTT
CAIGRTGGGQPQHF
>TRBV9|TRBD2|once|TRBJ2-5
TGTGCCAGCAGCGAACTAGCGGGGGTGGGTGAGACCCAGTACTTC
CASSELAGVGETQYF
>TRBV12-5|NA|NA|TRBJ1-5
TGTGCTAGTGGTTTGGGTCTCAGGACGGGGAGCAATCAGCCCCAGCATTTT
CASGLGLRTGSNQPQHF
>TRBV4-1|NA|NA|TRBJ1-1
TGCGCCAGCAGCCAACTTGTCAGGACTGAAGCTTTCTTT
CASSQLVRTEAFF
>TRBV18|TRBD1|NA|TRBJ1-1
TGTGCCAGCTCCCCGGGGACAGGGACTGAAGCTTTCTTT
CASSPGTGTEAFF
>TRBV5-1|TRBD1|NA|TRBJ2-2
TGCGCCAGCAGCTCCCGACAGGGGCCCGGGGAGCTGTTTTTT
CASSSRQGPGELFF
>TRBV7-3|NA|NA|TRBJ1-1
TGTGCCAGCAGCTCAGACAGGAAGAACACTGAAGCTTTCTTT
CASSSDRKNTEAFF
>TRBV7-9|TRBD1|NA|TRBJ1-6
TGTGCCAGCAGCTTTTGGGGACAGATGGGGTCACCCCTCCACTTT
CASSFWGQMGSPLHF
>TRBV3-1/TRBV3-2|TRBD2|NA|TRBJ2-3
TGTGCCAGCAGCCTAGGGACTAGCGACGGCACAGATACGCAGTATTTT
CASSLGTSDGTDTQYF
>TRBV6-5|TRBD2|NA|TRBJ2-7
TGTGCCAGCAGTTACAACGGCGGGGGGACCTACGAGCAGTACTTC
CASSYNGGGTYEQYF
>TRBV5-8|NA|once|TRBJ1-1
TGTGCCAGCAGCCCGCTAAATAGACAGAACACTGAAGCTTTCTTT
CASSPLNRQNTEAFF
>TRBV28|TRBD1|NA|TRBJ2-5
TGTGCCAGCAGTAGGGACAGGATGGCCGAGACCCAGTACTTC
CASSRDRMAETQYF
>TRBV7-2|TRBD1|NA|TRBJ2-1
TGTGCCAGCAGCTTACCGGGACAGGGTGAGCAGTTCTTC
CASSLPGQGEQFF
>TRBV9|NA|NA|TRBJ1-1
TGTGCCAGCACCCCCTGGGAGGGTACAGCTTTCTTT
CASTPWEGTAFF
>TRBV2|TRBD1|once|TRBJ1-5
TGTGCCAGCAGGGACAGGATTAATAGCAATCAGCCCCAGCATTTT
CASRDRINSNQPQHF
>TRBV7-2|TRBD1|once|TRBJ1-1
TGTGCCAGCAGCTTTTCTCCCCTAGGGGGCAGGGAAGCTTTCTTT
CASSFSPLGGREAFF
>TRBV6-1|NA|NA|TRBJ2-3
TGTGCCAGCAGTGCGGAGTATCGGGGATTTGTGACAGATACGCAGTATTTT
CASSAEYRGFVTDTQYF
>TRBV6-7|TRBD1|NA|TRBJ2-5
TGTGCCAGCAGTGACAGGGTAAGGGAGACCCAGTACTTC
CASSDRVRETQYF
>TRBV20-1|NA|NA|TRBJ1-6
TGCAGTGCTAGTTTGGGAGGTCTCAATAATTCACCCCTCCACTTT
CSASLGGLNNSPLHF
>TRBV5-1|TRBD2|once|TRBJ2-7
TGCGCCAGCTCCACAGCGGGGGCGCACTACGAGCAGTACTTC
CASSTAGAHYEQYF
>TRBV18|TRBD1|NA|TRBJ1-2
TGTGCCAGCTCACCATTTCAGGCTGGGACAGTTCTCTATGGCTACACCTTC
CASSPFQAGTVLYGYTF
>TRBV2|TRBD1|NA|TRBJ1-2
TGTGCCAGCAGTGCCGACACAGGGGATGCTAACTATGGCTACACCTTC
CASSADTGDANYGYTF
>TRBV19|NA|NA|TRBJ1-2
TGTGCCAGTAGTATAGATTTCAGGGCACCTAACTATGGCTACACCTTC
CASSIDFRAPNYGYTF
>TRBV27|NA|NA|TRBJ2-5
TGTGCCAGCAGTCTACAGGGTTTTGGGACCCAGTACTTC
CASSLQGFGTQYF
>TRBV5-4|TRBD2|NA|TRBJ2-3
TGTGCCAGCAGCATAAGACTAGCGGGGGCCACAGATACGCAGTATTTT
CASSIRLAGATDTQYF
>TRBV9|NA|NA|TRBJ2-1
TGTGCCAGCAGCGTAGGGAGCAACTTCTACAATGAGCAGTTCTTC
CASSVGSNFYNEQFF
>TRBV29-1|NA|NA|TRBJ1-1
TGCAGCGCACAATTTGGACTCACTGAAGCTTTCTTT
CSAQFGLTEAFF
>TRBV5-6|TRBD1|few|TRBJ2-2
TGTGCCAGCAGCCCTTACAAGGGGACAGTCACCGGGGAGCTGTTTTTT
CASSPYKGTVTGELFF
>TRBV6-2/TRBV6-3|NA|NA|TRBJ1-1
TGTGCCAGCAGTCAACCCCGGGGGTACACTGAAGCTTTCTTT
CASSQPRGYTEAFF
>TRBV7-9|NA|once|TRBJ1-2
TGTGCCAGCAGCTTAGTGGGGGAGGGTGGCTACACCTTC
CASSLVGEGGYTF
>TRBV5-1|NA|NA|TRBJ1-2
TGCGCCAGCAGCTTGGCGGGGTGGGGCTACACCTTC
CASSLAGWGYTF
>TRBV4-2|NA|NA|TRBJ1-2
TGTGCCAGCAGCCAACGGACCCACGACAGTGTGGGCTACACCTTC
CASSQRTHDSVGYTF
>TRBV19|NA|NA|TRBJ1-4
TGTGCCAGCCAGGGATGGCAAAATGAAAAACTGTTTTTT
CASQGWQNEKLFF
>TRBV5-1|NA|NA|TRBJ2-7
TGCGCCAGCAGCTTGGAGGGCAGGGGATACGAGCAGTACTTC
CASSLEGRGYEQYF
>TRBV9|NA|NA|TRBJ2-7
TGTGCCAGCAGCGTAGCTCAGGGGCCCTACGAGCAGTACTTC
CASSVAQGPYEQYF
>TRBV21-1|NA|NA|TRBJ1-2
TGTGCCAGCGGTCACGGGAGAAGGGACGGCTACACCTTC
CASGHGRRDGYTF
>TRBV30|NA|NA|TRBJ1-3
TGTGCTAAACAGGGTTCTGGAAACACCATATATTTT
CAKQGSGNTIYF
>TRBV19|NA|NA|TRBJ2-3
TGTGCCAGTACGGCGGGGATCACAGATACGCAGTATTTT
CASTAGITDTQYF